These T cell receptor beta chains were read from a single sample in a study of blood T cell repertoires in COVID-19. Some clones are missing from TCRdb's copy, which holds only in-frame ones; the method was immunoSEQ multiplex PCR. This sample has more than 65,000 clones; around 80% occur once, and the top ten carry 35% to 40%. Sequencing was performed on peripheral blood. These receptors came from a woman between 70 and 85 years old with acute or convalescent COVID-19. The CDR3 runs from the conserved cysteine through the conserved F or W. The order of the fields is V gene, J gene, CDR3 protein.

TRBV6-5	TRBJ2-7	CANSPGGDNEQYF
TRBV30	TRBJ2-5	CAYETGLKETQYF
TRBV5-6	TRBJ1-4	CASSSVPGQGANEKLFF
TRBV5-1	TRBJ2-3	CASSLAPTSGYTDTQYF
TRBV25-1	TRBJ1-2	CASSEGQGAVGYTF
TRBV6-4	TRBJ1-2	CASSEEGQGHYGYTF
TRBV6-4	TRBJ1-1	CASSRTGGSGNTEAFF
TRBV7-6	TRBJ2-1	CASSPNREYLYNEQFF
TRBV2	TRBJ2-7	CASGGAKTYEQYF
TRBV6-5	TRBJ2-7	CASSLSEGLEQYF
TRBV14	TRBJ2-2	CASSQRGRAFSGELFF
TRBV25-1	TRBJ2-3	CASSPLGALSTDTQYF
TRBV10-3	TRBJ2-5	CAISESSPSGGETQYF
TRBV5-1	TRBJ1-1	CASSLAGNGEAFF
TRBV28	TRBJ2-7	CASSPLKGAYEQYF
TRBV5-1	TRBJ2-1	CASSLEPAGSSYNEQFF
TRBV10-2	TRBJ2-1	CATSSSSWWNEQFF
TRBV2	TRBJ1-6	CATRQEYNSPLHF
TRBV2	TRBJ1-5	CASSLGRNQPQHF
TRBV3-1/TRBV3-2	TRBJ1-6	CASSQGTVGSPLHF
TRBV7-8	TRBJ2-7	CASSGEREGSYEQYF
TRBV29-1	TRBJ1-2	CSVDGGGINYGYTF
TRBV11-2	TRBJ2-7	CASSFTGGYYEQYF
TRBV4-1	TRBJ2-7	CASSQGRSYEQYF
TRBV6-6	TRBJ2-1	CASSTGTANNEQFF
TRBV3-1/TRBV3-2	TRBJ1-2	CASSFRQGHGYTF
TRBV6-1	TRBJ1-6	CASSDLRDRNSPLHF
TRBV27	TRBJ2-7	CASSLSNPTSEHEQYF
TRBV5-1	TRBJ1-1	CASSLEDRRNTEAFF
TRBV7-9	TRBJ2-5	CASTKIRELFQETQYF
TRBV5-1	TRBJ2-3	CASSLDRIDTQYF
TRBV3-1/TRBV3-2	TRBJ2-6	CASSLQALGTSGRSGANVLTF
TRBV10-1	TRBJ2-3	CASSERASGYTDTQYF
TRBV5-4	TRBJ2-1	CASSLLDGSSYNEQFF
TRBV28	TRBJ2-5	CASSLWTWTGGRKTQYF
TRBV5-1	TRBJ2-7	CASSNSGQGTYEQYF
TRBV2	TRBJ1-1	CASQGQRNTEAFF
TRBV10-2	TRBJ2-7	CASSLASSYEQYF
TRBV19	TRBJ1-5	CASSMAGLSNQPQHF
TRBV28	TRBJ2-7	CASSFAGVGEQYF